The rows below give T cell receptor beta chains drawn from one sample of a study of glioma-infiltrating T cells after dendritic cell vaccination. Repertoires were generated with immunoSEQ multiplex PCR, while TCRdb's copy carries only in-frame clones and drops some. This sample carries 80,000 to 100,000 clones, about 80% of them seen once, and the ten largest clones take 5.5% to 7%. The input for sequencing was blood, taken before dendritic cell vaccination. These receptor sequences come from a human donor with glioblastoma. Both conserved end residues are part of each CDR3. The D gene is left open where the match is weak. Some rows have no size entry. The others give once, few or many, or a class for an expanded clone.

clone_size j_call d_call v_call cdr3_aa cdr3_nt
NA TRBJ2-1 TRBD1 TRBV27 CASRLRGINEQFF TGTGCCAGCAGGCTCAGGGGGATCAATGAGCAGTTCTTC
NA TRBJ1-2 TRBD1 TRBV11-2 CASSLEQGRNYGYTF TGTGCCAGCAGCTTAGAACAGGGGCGGAACTATGGCTACACCTTC
NA TRBJ1-2 NA TRBV6-5 CASRTLQGYKYGYTF TGTGCCAGCAGGACCCTACAGGGTTATAAGTATGGCTACACCTTC
NA TRBJ2-5 TRBD1 TRBV7-8 CASSGNVQGVRDETQYF TGTGCCAGCAGCGGAAATGTACAGGGGGTCCGGGACGAGACCCAGTACTTC
few TRBJ1-1 TRBD1 TRBV5-1 CASRGDSLNTEAFF TGCGCCAGCAGAGGGGACAGTTTGAACACTGAAGCTTTCTTT
NA TRBJ1-5 NA TRBV6-5 CASSSTLNSNQPQHF TGTGCCAGCAGTTCGACACTGAATAGCAATCAGCCCCAGCATTTT
NA TRBJ2-1 TRBD2 TRBV6-6 CAISVPTSGRNNEQFF TGTGCCATCAGTGTCCCGACTAGCGGGAGGAACAATGAGCAGTTCTTC
NA TRBJ2-7 TRBD2 TRBV4-2 CASSQGLAGGPGEQYF TGTGCCAGCAGCCAGGGACTAGCGGGAGGGCCGGGGGAGCAGTACTTC
NA TRBJ1-4 NA TRBV19 CASSIGGPTNEKLFF TGTGCCAGTAGTATTGGAGGGCCAACTAATGAAAAACTGTTTTTT
few TRBJ2-3 NA TRBV5-6 CASSPDSDDLSTDTQYF TGTGCCAGCAGCCCGGACAGCGACGACCTGAGCACAGATACGCAGTATTTT